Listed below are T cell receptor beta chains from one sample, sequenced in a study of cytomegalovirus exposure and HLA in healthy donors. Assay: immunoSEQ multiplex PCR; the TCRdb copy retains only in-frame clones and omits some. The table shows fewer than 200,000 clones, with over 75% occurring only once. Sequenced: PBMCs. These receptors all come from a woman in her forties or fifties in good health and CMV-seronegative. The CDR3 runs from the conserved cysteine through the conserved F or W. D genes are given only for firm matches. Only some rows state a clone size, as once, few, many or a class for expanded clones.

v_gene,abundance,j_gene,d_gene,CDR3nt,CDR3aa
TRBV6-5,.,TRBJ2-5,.,TGTGCCAGCAGTTACTCCTCGCGGGGTGTCGAGACCCAGTACTTC,CASSYSSRGVETQYF
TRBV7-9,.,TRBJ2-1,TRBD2,TGTGCCAGCAGCCCCCCGGGGGGCAATGAGCAGTTCTTC,CASSPPGGNEQFF
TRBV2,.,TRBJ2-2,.,TGTGCCAGCGAACCCAGAACACCGAACACCGGGGAGCTGTTTTTT,CASEPRTPNTGELFF
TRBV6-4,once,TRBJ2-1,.,TGTGCCAGCAGTGACGGGCTCTACAATGAGCAGTTCTTC,CASSDGLYNEQFF
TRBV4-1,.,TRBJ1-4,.,TGCGCCAGCAGCCAATTCGGAAAACTGTTTTTT,CASSQFGKLFF
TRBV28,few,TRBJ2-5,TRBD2,TGTGCCAGCAGCCCCCCGGGGCGGGGGGCCATAAACTCGGAGACCCAGTACTTC,CASSPPGRGAINSETQYF
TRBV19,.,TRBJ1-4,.,TGTGCCAGTATGGGCGGGCGACACTCTAATGAAAAACTGTTTTTT,CASMGGRHSNEKLFF
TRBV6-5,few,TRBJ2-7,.,TGTGCCAGCAGTCAGTACGAGCAGTACTTC,CASSQYEQYF
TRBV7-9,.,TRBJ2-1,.,TGTGCCAGCAGCTTAGTAGGGGGGGGACCCTACTCCTACAATGAGCAGTTCTTC,CASSLVGGGPYSYNEQFF
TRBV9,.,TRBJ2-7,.,TGTGCCAGCAGCGTAACGACAGGTGCAACCTACGAGCAGTACTTC,CASSVTTGATYEQYF
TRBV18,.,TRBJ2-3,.,TGTGCCAGCTCACCAGGCGGCAGGGAGGCAGATACGCAGTATTTT,CASSPGGREADTQYF
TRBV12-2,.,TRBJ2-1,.,TGTGCAAGTCGTCCCGGGACAGGGGACGGTGAGCAGTTCTTC,CASRPGTGDGEQFF
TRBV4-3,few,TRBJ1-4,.,TGCGCCAGCAGCCAAGATCTGCAGGGGAATGAAAAACTGTTTTTT,CASSQDLQGNEKLFF
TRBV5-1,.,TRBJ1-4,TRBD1,TGCGCCAGCAGCGTACAGGGGGCGGAGAATGAAAAACTGTTTTTT,CASSVQGAENEKLFF
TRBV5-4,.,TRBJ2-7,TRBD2,TGTGCCAGCAGCACGCCGACTAGCGGGAGCCACGAGCAGTACTTC,CASSTPTSGSHEQYF
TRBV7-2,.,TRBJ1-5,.,TGTGCCAGCAGCTTAACCAACGGGGAACAGCCCCAGCATTTT,CASSLTNGEQPQHF
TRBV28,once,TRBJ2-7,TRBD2,TGTGCCAGCAGGGCCCGGGGGGGGTTCTACGAGCAGTACTTC,CASRARGGFYEQYF
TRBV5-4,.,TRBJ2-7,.,TGTGCCAGCAGCTCTGGCGGGGACCCCACCTACGAGCAGTACTTC,CASSSGGDPTYEQYF
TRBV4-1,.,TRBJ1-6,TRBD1,TGCGCCAGCAGCCAACAGGGACAGGTTTTTTCACCCCTCCACTTT,CASSQQGQVFSPLHF
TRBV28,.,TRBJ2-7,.,TGTGCCAGCAGCCTAACACAGGGAACAGGGACGACCTACGAGCAGTACTTC,CASSLTQGTGTTYEQYF
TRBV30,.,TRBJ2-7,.,TGTGCCTGGAGCCTTGGGCCTTACTTCTCCTACGAGCAGTACTTC,CAWSLGPYFSYEQYF
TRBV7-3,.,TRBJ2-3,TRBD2,TGTGCCAGCAGCTTAGGGCTAGCGGGATACACAGATACGCAGTATTTT,CASSLGLAGYTDTQYF
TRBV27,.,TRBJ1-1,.,TGTGCCAGCAGTTTAGGCGGGACGGCCATGAACACTGAAGCTTTCTTT,CASSLGGTAMNTEAFF
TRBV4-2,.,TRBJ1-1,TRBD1,TGTGCCAGCAGCCACCCGGGACAGTCGAACACTGAAGCTTTCTTT,CASSHPGQSNTEAFF
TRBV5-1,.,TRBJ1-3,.,TGCGCCAGCAGCTTGGATGCAGGGTCCAGCTCTGGAAACACCATATATTTT,CASSLDAGSSSGNTIYF
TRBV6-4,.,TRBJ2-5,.,TGTGCCAGCAGTGACTCCGGGATCCTCGGGGAGACCCAGTACTTC,CASSDSGILGETQYF
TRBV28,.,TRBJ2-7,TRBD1,TGTGCCAGCAGTTTAGCGGCAGGGGGCATTTACGAGCAGTACTTC,CASSLAAGGIYEQYF
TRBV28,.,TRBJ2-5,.,TGTGCCAGCAGTCCAGGGTCCTACCAAGAGACCCAGTACTTC,CASSPGSYQETQYF
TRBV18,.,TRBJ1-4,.,TGTGCCAGCTCACGAAACGGTGCCGATAATGAAAAACTGTTTTTT,CASSRNGADNEKLFF
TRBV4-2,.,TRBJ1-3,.,TGTGCCAGCAGCCAAGACCCCCCAGGGAAGCAGGGAAACACCATATATTTT,CASSQDPPGKQGNTIYF
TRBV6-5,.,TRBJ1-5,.,TGTGCCAGCAGTTCAGGGGATTGGGGCAATCAGCCCCAGCATTTT,CASSSGDWGNQPQHF